The source of this TCR beta chain is a study of T cell responses to AZD1222 COVID-19 vaccine. Study-level results: The study reported that nearly half of spike-specific TCRs target unmutated variant regions. It should be noted that donors were predominantly white British and more often female, and clonal diversity was possibly underestimated. Elevations in Spike-specific TCR breadth and depth followed administration of two AZD1222 doses. Just a handful of AZD1222 recipients tested seropositive at baseline.

This clone was found once. Its cognate antigen is unknown. The method was immunoSEQ multiplex PCR; TCRdb's version includes in-frame clones alone and lacks a portion of them. The sample shows around 140,000 clones, approximately 85% of them seen only once. This sequence was found in an adult who received the MenACWY meningococcal vaccine as a control. The sample in question was peripheral blood, obtained 28 days after the second dose of the MenACWY control vaccine.

The CDR3 bases are TGTGCCACCAGCAGAGTTCGAGCGGGGGCTCACTACAATGAGCAGTTCTTC. Translating gives CATSRVRAGAHYNEQFF. The genes are TRBV15 and TRBJ2-1; 8 bases line up with TRBD2. Looked up from germline, CDR1 is LNHNV and CDR2 is YYDKDF (reference sequence). Trimming at V came to 1 base and at J to 3 bases, leaving 8 bases not matched to a gene. This CDR3 spans 17 amino acids.